The 11 T cell receptor beta chains listed next were all sequenced from one sample in a study of memory CD4+ T cells and cytomegalovirus serostatus (dated by TCRdb to the late 2010s). Library method: the immunoSEQ multiplex PCR assay. TCRdb holds this immuneACCESS table with in-frame rearrangements only. Some clones are missing; in checked studies, unresolved V genes explain under half, and the rest has no known cause. Counted in this sample were 75,000 to 90,000 clones; approximately 80% of them appeared once. The top ten constitute around 0.78% of the sample. Single viable CD3+CD4+CD8-CD45RO+ cells were sorted as memory CD4+ T cells on a FACSAria II. The sample was memory CD4+ T cells from blood. The receptor set was obtained from an adult in good health and CMV-seronegative.

The chain joins TRBV6-6 to TRBJ2-3; D uncertain. The germline V gene has CDR1 MNHNY and CDR2 SVGAGI (reference sequence). The CDR3 runs 12 residues. V was cut by 11 bases and J by 1 base, with 10 bases left in between. CDR3 in DNA: TGTGCCGCCGGGCTCGGCACAGATACGCAGTATTTT. Translation: CAAGLGTDTQYF.

The chain combines TRBV6-5 with TRBJ2-3, with TRBD1 matching over 9 bases. The J segment lost 5 bases and the V segment lost 6 bases, leaving 6 bases of the junction unmatched. Per the germline V gene, CDR1 is MNHEY and CDR2 is SVGAGI. The CDR3 runs 14 residues. CDR3 DNA: TGTGCCAGCAGCCCCGGGACAGGGAGAGATACGCAGTATTTT. Protein product: CASSPGTGRDTQYF.

J is TRBJ1-2 and V is TRBV7-9, with unresolved D. The V gene's germline CDR1 is SEHNR and CDR2 FQNEAQ (reference sequence). The V gene lost 1 base and the J gene lost 5 bases, with 8 bases spanning the gap. The CDR3 sequence is 13 residues long. The CDR3 DNA follows: TGTGCCAGCAGCTTAGATACGGGTTATGGCTACACCTTC. It translates to CASSLDTGYGYTF.

The chain uses TRBV6-1 and TRBJ1-1, with D uncertain. The CDR3 is made up of 13 amino acids. Trimming left V 7 bases short and J 0 bases short, with 9 bases between. Germline V gene data show CDR1 as MNHNS and CDR2 as SASEGT. The CDR3 DNA reads TGTGCCAGCAAAGACCTAGTGAACACTGAAGCTTTCTTT. Translating gives CASKDLVNTEAFF.

The chain employs TRBV29-1 and TRBJ2-7; 10 positions agree with TRBD1. This CDR3 spans 13 amino acids. V was pared by 6 bases and J by 3 bases, with 5 bases of the junction left unmatched. Germline V gives CDR1 SQVTM, CDR2 ANQGSEA. CDR3 sequence: CSVGGQGLYEQYF. The CDR3 region has the DNA TGCAGCGTGGGGGGACAGGGGCTCTACGAGCAGTACTTC.

The V call is TRBV25-1, the J call TRBJ1-1; 8 bases map to TRBD1. CDR1 and CDR2 (germline): MGHDK, SYGVNS. This CDR3 has 15 amino acids. The junction had 12 bases not matched to a gene; V was cut back by 6 bases and J by 6 bases. The chain's CDR3 is CASRGLGTGSAEAFF. The CDR3, as DNA: TGTGCCAGCAGAGGACTCGGGACAGGCAGCGCTGAAGCTTTCTTT. Based on the CDR3 plus reference TRBV25-1 and TRBJ1-1, the full variable domain is EADIYQTPRYLVIGTGKKITLECSQTMGHDKMYWYQQDPGMELHLIHYSYGVNSTEKGDLSSESTVSRIRTEHFPLTLESARPSHTSQYLCASRGLGTGSAEAFFGQGTRLTVV.

This rearrangement joins TRBV5-4 to TRBJ1-4, with unresolved D. Germline assignment: CDR1 SGHNT and CDR2 YYREEE (reference sequence). The CDR3 consists of 15 residues. V was cut by 5 bases and J by 8 bases, with 19 bases left in between. CDR3: CASSTQTGVREKLFF. CDR3 coding DNA: TGTGCCAGCAGTACCCAGACTGGGGTACGGGAAAAACTGTTTTTT.

The V call is TRBV6-4, the J call TRBJ1-1, with D hard to call. V was shortened by 2 bases and J by 5 bases, with 9 bases between the two germline ends. This CDR3 has 13 residues. The V gene's germline CDR1 is MRHNA and CDR2 SNTAGT. CDR3 in DNA: TGTGCCAGCAGTGACGGCTGGGGAACTGAAGCTTTCTTT. Protein product: CASSDGWGTEAFF.

The gene calls are TRBV6-1 and TRBJ1-6; D may be TRBD1 (5 bases). There are 17 residues in the CDR3. Trimming removed 2 bases at V and 3 bases at J, with 14 bases between. Germline CDR1 MNHNS, CDR2 SASEGT. In nucleotides, the CDR3 is TGTGCCAGCAGTGAATCGGAGGGGTTGGGCTATAATTCACCCCTCCACTTT. Protein product: CASSESEGLGYNSPLHF.

Of note for this clone: One base away lies a much larger clone, so this may be a sequencing read error. The rearrangement joins TRBV7-9 to TRBJ1-1; 7 bases are a match to TRBD1. V lost 5 bases to trimming and J lost 0 bases; unmatched junction nucleotides: 3. CDR3 length equals 14 residues. Germline V gene data show CDR1 as SEHNR and CDR2 as FQNEAQ (reference sequence). CDR3 sequence: CASSRGQMNTEAFF. CDR3 coding DNA: TGTGCCAGCAGCCGGGGACAGATGAACACTGAAGCTTTCTTT. The variable domain in full, with the rest retrieved from reference TRBV7-9 and TRBJ1-1, is DTGVSQNPRHKITKRGQNVTFRCDPISEHNRLYWYRQTLGQGPEFLTYFQNEAQLEKSRLLSDRFSAERPKGSFSTLEIQRTEQGDSAMYLCASSRGQMNTEAFFGQGTRLTVV.

The chain has TRBV10-3 and TRBJ1-2; D is unresolved. The germline CDR1 and CDR2 sequences are ENHRY and SYGVKD. V gave up 0 bases and J gave up 8 bases, with 10 bases separating them. This CDR3 is built from 13 residues. CDR3 nucleotides: TGTGCCATCAGTGAGTCGATGGCCTCGGGCTACACCTTC. Its protein is CAISESMASGYTF.